This entry lists 8 T cell receptor beta chains sequenced from one sample in a study of cytomegalovirus exposure and HLA in healthy donors. Primers: 60 Vbeta forward and 13 Jbeta reverse. TCRdb's copy holds only in-frame clones and misses some; the assay was immunoSEQ multiplex PCR. The top ten hold about 1.7% of the sample, which has about 200,000 clones, around 90% seen once. The sequenced sample consisted of PBMCs. The receptors were sampled from a woman under 30 in good health and CMV-seronegative.

A few counts support this clone. The chain employs TRBV7-9 and TRBJ2-1, with 10 bases identical to TRBD2. CDR1 is SEHNR and CDR2 is FQNEAQ in the germline V gene (reference sequence). V was clipped by 5 bases and J by 3 bases; unmatched bases: 10. The CDR3 has 17 amino acids. This CDR3 reads CASSPTSGAPLYNEQFF. The DNA of the CDR3 is TGTGCCAGCAGCCCAACTAGCGGGGCACCTCTCTACAATGAGCAGTTCTTC. The complete variable domain, with remaining parts taken from reference TRBV7-9 and TRBJ2-1, reads DTGVSQNPRHKITKRGQNVTFRCDPISEHNRLYWYRQTLGQGPEFLTYFQNEAQLEKSRLLSDRFSAERPKGSFSTLEIQRTEQGDSAMYLCASSPTSGAPLYNEQFFGPGTRLTVL.

This rearrangement joins TRBV19 to TRBJ2-1; 7 nucleotides match TRBD1. CDR1 LNHDA and CDR2 SQIVND come from the germline V gene (reference sequence). V trimming: 8 bases; J trimming: 6 bases; junction bases outside the gene matches: 4. CDR3 size: 12 residues. DNA of the CDR3: TGTGCCAGTTGGGACAGTCTCAATGAGCAGTTCTTC. Translation: CASWDSLNEQFF.

The J gene is TRBJ1-1, the V gene TRBV11-1, with D unclear. This CDR3 region has 15 residues. Deletions cut 1 base from V and 0 bases from J, with 9 bases between. Germline loops: CDR1 SGHAT, CDR2 FQDESV (reference sequence). CDR3 protein: CASSLGPGLNTEAFF. As DNA, the CDR3 is TGTGCCAGCAGCTTAGGCCCAGGCCTGAACACTGAAGCTTTCTTT.

V is TRBV28 and J is TRBJ2-7; a possible D gene is TRBD1 (5 bases). Trimming stripped 10 bases from V and 4 bases from J, with 11 bases between. Germline loops: CDR1 MDHEN, CDR2 SYDVKM. This CDR3 comprises 11 residues. CDR3 nucleotides: TGTGCCACCGATGACAGATACGAGCAGTACTTC. Protein sequence: CATDDRYEQYF.

This rearrangement joins TRBV4-1 to TRBJ2-7; D perhaps matches TRBD2 (5 bases). Trimming removed 0 bases from V and 0 bases from J, with 12 bases in between. The germline gives CDR1 MGHRA, CDR2 YSYEKL. The CDR3 is made up of 16 amino acids. CDR3 region: CASSQDAGSYSYEQYF. DNA for the CDR3: TGCGCCAGCAGCCAAGACGCGGGTTCATACTCCTACGAGCAGTACTTC.

The DNA of the CDR3 is TGTGCCAGCAGTGCTAGGACAGGGGGTCAGCCCCAGCATTTT. The encoded protein is CASSARTGGQPQHF. V and J are TRBV6-5 and TRBJ1-5; 10 bases are shared with TRBD1. CDR1 is MNHEY, CDR2 SVGAGI, per germline. This CDR3 is built from 14 residues. Trimming took 5 bases from V and 6 from J; bases not matched to a gene: 4.

This chain links TRBV11-2 with TRBJ2-1, with TRBD2 identical over 13 bases. The length of the CDR3 is 15 residues. The germline gives CDR1 SGHAT, CDR2 FQNNGV. With 6 bases clipped from V and 6 bases from J, the junction kept 5 bases outside the gene matches. CDR3 amino acids: CASRLAGGQANEQFF. The DNA of the CDR3 is TGTGCCAGCAGACTAGCGGGGGGGCAGGCCAATGAGCAGTTCTTC.

V and J are TRBV6-5 and TRBJ2-1; the D gene is possibly TRBD1 (5 bases). The CDR3 has 16 residues. V was clipped by 0 bases and J by 2 bases, with 11 bases between them. CDR1 is MNHEY, CDR2 SVGAGI, per germline. In DNA form, the CDR3 reads TGTGCCAGCAGTTACTCTCAGGGCTGGCCCTACAATGAGCAGTTCTTC. The encoded protein is CASSYSQGWPYNEQFF.